This TCR beta chain was found in a study of blood T cell repertoires in COVID-19. Background on the study: Collection of acute and convalescent COVID-19 samples took place in the United States, Italy and Spain.

J gave up 1 base and V 6 bases, and 1 base lay outside the gene matches. The length of the CDR3 is 14 residues. Germline-derived CDR1 and CDR2 are LNHDA and SQIVND (reference sequence). Method: immunoSEQ multiplex PCR; TCRdb's copy keeps in-frame clones and lacks some. This repertoire shows approximately 150,000 clones, around 89% found once; its top ten account for around 15%. The sequenced material came from peripheral blood. This clonotype was obtained from a man between 18 and 29 years old with COVID-19, enrolled during active disease. The chain carries TRBV19 and TRBJ2-7; the match to TRBD2 covers 12 bases. DNA for the CDR3: TGTGCCAGTAGCGGACTAGCGGGGTCCTACGAGCAGTACTTC. As protein: CASSGLAGSYEQYF.